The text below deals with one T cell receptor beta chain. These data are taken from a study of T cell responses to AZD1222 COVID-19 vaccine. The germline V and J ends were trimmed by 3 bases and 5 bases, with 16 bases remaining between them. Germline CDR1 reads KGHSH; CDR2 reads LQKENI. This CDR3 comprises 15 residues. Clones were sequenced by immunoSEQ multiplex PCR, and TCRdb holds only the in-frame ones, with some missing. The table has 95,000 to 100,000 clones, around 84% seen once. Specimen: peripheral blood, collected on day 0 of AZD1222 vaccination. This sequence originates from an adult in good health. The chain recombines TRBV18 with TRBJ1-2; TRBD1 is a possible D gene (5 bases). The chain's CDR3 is CASSPSGREVYGYTF. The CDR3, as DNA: TGTGCCAGCTCACCCTCGGGCAGGGAGGTTTATGGCTACACCTTC.